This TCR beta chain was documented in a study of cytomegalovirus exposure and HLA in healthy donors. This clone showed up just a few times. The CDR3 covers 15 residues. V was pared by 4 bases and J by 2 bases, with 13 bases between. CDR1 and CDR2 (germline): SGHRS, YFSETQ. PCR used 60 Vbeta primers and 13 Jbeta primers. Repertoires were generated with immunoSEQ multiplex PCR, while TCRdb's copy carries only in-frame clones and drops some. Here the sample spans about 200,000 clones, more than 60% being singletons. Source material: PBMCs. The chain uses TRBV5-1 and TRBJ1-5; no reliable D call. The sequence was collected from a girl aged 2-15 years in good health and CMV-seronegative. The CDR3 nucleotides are TGCGCCAGCAGCCGAGATGGGCCAGGCAATCAGCCCCAGCATTTT. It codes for CASSRDGPGNQPQHF. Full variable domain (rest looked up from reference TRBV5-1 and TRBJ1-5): KAGVTQTPRYLIKTRGQQVTLSCSPISGHRSVSWYQQTPGQGLQFLFEYFSETQRNKGNFPGRFSGRQFSNSRSEMNVSTLELGDSALYLCASSRDGPGNQPQHFGDGTRLSIL.